A selection of T cell receptor beta chains follows, all from one sample in a study of cytomegalovirus exposure and HLA in healthy donors. TCRdb's copy holds only in-frame clones and misses some; the assay was immunoSEQ multiplex PCR. The sample yields tens of thousands of clones, around 80% seen once. Sequenced sample: PBMCs. These receptor sequences come from a young man in good health and CMV-seronegative. Each CDR3 is given with its conserved first and last residue. A D gene is named only where the DNA matches it firmly. Rows give clone size only sometimes, using once, few, many, or a class for an expanded clone.

TRBD2 | TRBJ2-3 | 18 | TRBV7-6 | many | CASSLFFLAGGPVDTQYF | TGTGCCAGCAGCTTATTCTTCCTAGCGGGGGGCCCGGTAGATACGCAGTATTTT
- | TRBJ1-3 | 14 | TRBV28 | once | CASRETSSGNTIYF | TGTGCCAGCCGTGAGACTAGCTCTGGAAACACCATATATTTT
- | TRBJ2-2 | 17 | TRBV7-3 | - | CASSLLGSSANTGELFF | TGTGCCAGCAGCTTATTGGGTTCCAGCGCGAACACCGGGGAGCTGTTTTTT
- | TRBJ1-1 | 19 | TRBV1 | few | CTSSQYAPPGQGINTEAFF | TGCACCAGCAGCCAGTATGCCCCCCCGGGACAGGGCATCAACACTGAAGCTTTCTTT
TRBD1 | TRBJ1-1 | 12 | TRBV6-5 | few | CASSYRTGEAFF | TGTGCCAGCAGTTACAGGACAGGAGAAGCTTTCTTT
TRBD1 | TRBJ2-7 | 13 | TRBV2 | few | CAIPGQGFHEQYF | TGTGCCATTCCGGGACAGGGTTTCCACGAGCAGTACTTC
- | TRBJ2-2 | 14 | TRBV7-8 | - | CASSLVADTGELFF | TGTGCCAGCAGCTTAGTGGCAGACACCGGGGAGCTGTTTTTT
- | TRBJ2-5 | 14 | TRBV19 | - | CASSKNRFQETQYF | TGTGCCAGTAGTAAGAACAGGTTCCAAGAGACCCAGTACTTC
- | TRBJ2-1 | 15 | TRBV11-3 | - | CASSPPGTHYNEQFF | TGTGCCAGCAGCCCTCCCGGGACACACTACAATGAGCAGTTCTTC
TRBD2 | TRBJ2-3 | 16 | TRBV7-3 | - | CASSPDGGLFTDTQYF | TGTGCCAGCAGCCCCGATGGGGGACTATTCACAGATACGCAGTATTTT
- | TRBJ2-7 | 13 | TRBV7-9 | - | CASSPDFTYEQYF | TGTGCCAGCAGCCCAGACTTTACCTACGAGCAGTACTTC
- | TRBJ1-1 | 14 | TRBV2 | once | CASSVSRLNTEAFF | TGTGCCAGCAGTGTTAGCCGACTGAACACTGAAGCTTTCTTT
- | TRBJ2-1 | 15 | TRBV5-4 | - | CASSSAGGLGNEQFF | TGTGCCAGCAGCTCCGCGGGCGGACTGGGCAATGAGCAGTTCTTC